This TCR beta chain was identified during a study of T cell repertoires in cytomegalovirus infection (dated by TCRdb to between 2018 and 2021). Some background on the complete study: Peptide stimulations targeted recently identified HLA-C-restricted CMV epitopes, whose presentation resists viral immunomodulation, together with well-studied HLA-B-restricted epitopes. Because public TCR beta signatures pointed to carriage of CMV infection together with the matching HLA type, the HLA type of each donor mattered for the analysis.

For sequencing, an Illumina HiSeq 1500 was employed. TCRdb reprocessing: public reads trimmed at Q25 with fastp, clones called with MiXCR, in-frame beta chains kept. Duplicate CDR3 protein sequences are folded into a single record with the most common DNA and genes. A total of some 920,000 distinct CDR3 sequences appear in this sample, less than 40% of them only once. Over 11% of the sample is taken by the ten largest. Overall study outcomes, separate from this receptor: In both this cohort and an independent roughly 350-donor cohort, the cumulative frequency of public TCR beta family members distinguished carriers of CMV infection plus the relevant HLA type. The ex vivo response was dominated by HLA-C-restricted CMV-specific TCR beta clonotypes, which also provided the single most frequent clonotype in two of eight donors.

In the case of this clonotype: The clone's antigen remains unknown. A read error may produce the germline difference seen at one junction end.

Via the germline V gene, CDR1 is SGHVS and CDR2 FNYEAQ. The CDR3 numbers 16 residues from cysteine through phenylalanine. The CDR3 DNA has 48 bases and is translated from base 1. The sample's treatment or condition label, decoded: in vitro stimulation with specific CMV peptide epitopes to enrich CMV-specific T cells. The sequencing here drew on cultured CD8+ T cells from PBMCs, taken from culture after CMV antigen stimulation. This clonotype originated in a human donor in good health (CMV status not recorded). Some clones in this sample may be carry-over from other donors' samples. The chain employs TRBV7-6 and TRBJ1-2; 9 bases in between match TRBD1. In nucleotide form, the sequence is TGTGCCAGCAGTTTAGGACCGGGACAGGGAAGGTTTGGCTACACCTTC. Its protein is CASSLGPGQGRFGYTF.